This passage covers 3 T cell receptor beta chains from one sample sequenced in a study of T-cell reconstitution after alpha-beta-depleted transplantation in children. Molecular barcoding with unique molecular identifiers was used for the TCRbeta library. MiXCR was run by TCRdb on the PCR reads, yielding one entry per CDR3 protein. The sample holds about 17,000 distinct CDR3 sequences; around 12% are singletons and the top ten take under 75%. Sequenced here: PBMCs, mostly from graft donor cells, sampled 180 days after TCRalphabeta/CD19-depleted stem cell transplant. Every receptor here comes from a boy under two years old who had a stem cell transplant for Wiskott-Aldrich syndrome, so the T cells may come from the graft donor.

This chain uses TRBV28 with TRBJ2-5; TRBD1 matches at 8 bases. Germline values: CDR1 MDHEN, CDR2 SYDVKM. The CDR3 is made up of 14 amino acids. With V trimmed by 6 bases and J by 5 bases, 8 bases remained unmatched. As DNA, the CDR3 is TGTGCCAGCAGATTCAGGGGGCTTGGGGAGACCCAGTACTTC. Amino acids: CASRFRGLGETQYF.

This clonotype has a count of ten or more. The CDR3 spells CASRDRLAGLRVVYNEQFF. For the CDR3, the DNA is TGTGCCAGCAGAGATCGACTAGCGGGACTGAGGGTGGTTTACAATGAGCAGTTCTTC. This chain joins TRBV7-7 and TRBJ2-1, with 11 bases identical to TRBD2. J gave up 4 bases and V 6 bases, and 17 bases lay outside the gene matches. The CDR3 consists of 19 residues. The germline CDR1 and CDR2 sequences are SSHAT and FNYEAQ (reference sequence). The complete variable domain, with remaining parts taken from reference TRBV7-7 and TRBJ2-1, reads GAGVSQSPRYKVTKRGQDVTLRCDPISSHATLYWYQQALGQGPEFLTYFNYEAQPDKSGLPSDRFSAERPEGSISTLTIQRTEQRDSAMYRCASRDRLAGLRVVYNEQFFGPGTRLTVL.

This clonotype has only one observation. The V call is TRBV20-1, the J call TRBJ2-3; no firm D call. Germline V CDR1 and CDR2: DFQATT, SNEGSKA (reference sequence). This CDR3 is built from 12 residues. The V gene lost 3 bases and the J gene lost 1 base, with 5 bases spanning the gap. The DNA of the CDR3 is TGCAGTGCTAGCCCTGGCACAGATACGCAGTATTTT. Its translation is CSASPGTDTQYF.